Following are 10 T cell receptor beta chains from one sample sequenced in a study of T cells in Graves' hyperthyroidism and ophthalmopathy. Researchers amplified the TCR beta CDR3 regions from RNA transcripts. First-round RT-PCR targeting the TCR CDR3 was performed with the HTBI primer set. TCRdb re-analysed the multiplex PCR reads in MiXCR, keeping a single row per CDR3 protein. The table records some 580,000 distinct CDR3 sequences, roughly 15% of them present only once. The sample was blood. These receptors originate from a woman between 40 and 50 years old with Graves' ophthalmopathy.

V usage is TRBV12-5 and J usage is TRBJ2-1; D is possibly TRBD1 (6 bases). V lost 2 bases and J lost 3, with 20 bases in between. Germline V gene sequence: CDR1 LGHNT, CDR2 FRNRAP. The CDR3 totals 18 residues. Here the CDR3 reads CASGLFIWEQGSYNEQFF. The CDR3 nucleotides read TGTGCTAGTGGTTTGTTCATTTGGGAACAGGGAAGCTACAATGAGCAGTTCTTC.

In this sample, this clonotype turned up a few times. This sequence joins TRBV5-1 and TRBJ2-5; 8 bases fit TRBD2. Germline CDR1 reads SGHRS; CDR2 reads YFSETQ. This CDR3 is 14 amino acids long. Germline trimming cut 4 bases from V and 2 bases from J; bases unmatched to any gene: 4. The CDR3 is CASSRGGEQETQYF. The CDR3 DNA follows: TGCGCCAGCAGCCGGGGGGGAGAACAAGAGACCCAGTACTTC.

There are many counts of this clonotype. The rearrangement links TRBV5-1 to TRBJ2-1; 8 bases align to TRBD1. CDR3 length: 15 residues. Germline trimming cut 1 base from V and 9 bases from J; bases unmatched to any gene: 9. Germline V gene data show CDR1 as SGHRS and CDR2 as YFSETQ. CDR3 residues: CASSLSPGGIGEQFF. The CDR3 region has the DNA TGCGCCAGCAGCTTGAGCCCAGGGGGCATCGGTGAGCAGTTCTTC. Full variable domain (rest looked up from reference TRBV5-1 and TRBJ2-1): KAGVTQTPRYLIKTRGQQVTLSCSPISGHRSVSWYQQTPGQGLQFLFEYFSETQRNKGNFPGRFSGRQFSNSRSEMNVSTLELGDSALYLCASSLSPGGIGEQFFGPGTRLTVL.

The sample holds a few counts of this clonotype. The rearrangement joins TRBV5-1 to TRBJ2-3; 10 nucleotides match TRBD2. The CDR3 spans 16 residues. V shed 3 bases and J 0 bases; nucleotides not matched to a gene: 4. Germline V gene lookup returns CDR1 SGHRS and CDR2 YFSETQ. This CDR3 reads CASSWTSGPSTDTQYF. DNA for the CDR3: TGCGCCAGCAGCTGGACTAGCGGACCTAGCACAGATACGCAGTATTTT.

This chain uses TRBV10-3 with TRBJ2-1; the match to TRBD2 covers 8 bases. Germline CDR1 and CDR2: ENHRY and SYGVKD. J was trimmed by 1 base and V by 6 bases; bases with no gene match: 5. CDR3 length: 15 amino acids. CDR3 sequence: CAIRDKRESYNEQFF. The DNA of the CDR3 is TGTGCCATCAGAGACAAGCGGGAGTCCTACAATGAGCAGTTCTTC.

The sample holds many counts of this clonotype. The CDR3 DNA sequence: TGTGCCAGCAGTGAAATACGGGGCGGGGGGCCCCTAGCTACGCAGTATTTT. Protein sequence: CASSEIRGGGPLATQYF. This rearrangement joins TRBV6-1 to TRBJ2-3; 8 nucleotides agree with TRBD2. J lost 8 bases, V lost 2 bases, and 15 bases had no gene match. Germline V gene lookup returns CDR1 MNHNS and CDR2 SASEGT. The CDR3 is 17 residues long.

Many counts were recorded for this clonotype. This rearrangement joins TRBV28 to TRBJ2-1, with TRBD2 matching 11 bases. The germline gives CDR1 MDHEN, CDR2 SYDVKM. There are 14 residues in the CDR3. After removal of 7 bases from V and 12 bases from J, the junction contained 11 bases not matched to a gene. The CDR3: CASTSLAGAGGQFF. The CDR3 DNA reads TGTGCCAGCACCTCACTAGCGGGGGCAGGGGGGCAGTTCTTC.

This clonotype has only a few counts. The rearrangement joins TRBV7-3 to TRBJ2-1, with 9 bases lining up with TRBD2. Trimming at V came to 3 bases and at J to 4 bases, leaving 4 bases not matched to a gene. From germline, CDR1 is SGHTA and CDR2 FQGTGA. There are 15 residues in the CDR3. The CDR3 DNA follows: TGTGCCAGCAGCTTCGGACTAGCGACATACAATGAGCAGTTCTTC. This sequence encodes CASSFGLATYNEQFF.

There are many counts of this clonotype. The chain couples TRBV5-1 to TRBJ1-2; 7 bases align to TRBD1. CDR1 and CDR2 from the germline V gene are SGHRS and YFSETQ. V lost 0 bases and J lost 4; bases outside the gene matches: 6. The CDR3 is made up of 15 amino acids. CDR3 sequence reads: CASSLGPGQPYGYTF. CDR3 in DNA: TGCGCCAGCAGCTTGGGGCCGGGACAGCCCTATGGCTACACCTTC.

This clonotype was picked up a small number of times. It may be a read error: a sequence one base away is much more abundant. The chain couples TRBV30 to TRBJ1-2, with D hard to call. In germline, CDR1 is GTSNPN, CDR2 SVGIG (reference sequence). This CDR3 has 11 amino acids. CDR3 loop: CARSVRDGYTF. The CDR3 nucleotides are TGTGCCCGGAGTGTTAGAGACGGCTACACCTTC. The full variable domain, rest sourced from reference TRBV30 and TRBJ1-2, is SQTIHQWPATLVQPVGSPLSLECTVEGTSNPNLYWYRQAAGRGLQLLFYSVGIGQISSEVPQNLSASRPQDRQFILSSKKLLLSDSGFYLCARSVRDGYTFGSGTRLTVV.